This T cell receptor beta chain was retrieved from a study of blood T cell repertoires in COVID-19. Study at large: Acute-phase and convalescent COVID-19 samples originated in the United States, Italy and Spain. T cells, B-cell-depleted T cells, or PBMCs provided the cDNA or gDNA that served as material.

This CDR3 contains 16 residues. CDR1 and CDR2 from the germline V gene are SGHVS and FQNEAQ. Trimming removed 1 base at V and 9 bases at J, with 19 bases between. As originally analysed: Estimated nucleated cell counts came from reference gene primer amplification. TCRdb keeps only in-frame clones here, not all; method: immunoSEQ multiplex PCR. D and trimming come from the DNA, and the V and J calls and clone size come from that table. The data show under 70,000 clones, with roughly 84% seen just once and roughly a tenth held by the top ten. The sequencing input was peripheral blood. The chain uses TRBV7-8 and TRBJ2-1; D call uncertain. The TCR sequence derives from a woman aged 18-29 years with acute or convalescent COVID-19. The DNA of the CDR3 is TGTGCCAGCAGCTTAGGGTCCGCGCTCGGGTATGCTGAGCAGTTCTTC. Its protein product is CASSLGSALGYAEQFF.